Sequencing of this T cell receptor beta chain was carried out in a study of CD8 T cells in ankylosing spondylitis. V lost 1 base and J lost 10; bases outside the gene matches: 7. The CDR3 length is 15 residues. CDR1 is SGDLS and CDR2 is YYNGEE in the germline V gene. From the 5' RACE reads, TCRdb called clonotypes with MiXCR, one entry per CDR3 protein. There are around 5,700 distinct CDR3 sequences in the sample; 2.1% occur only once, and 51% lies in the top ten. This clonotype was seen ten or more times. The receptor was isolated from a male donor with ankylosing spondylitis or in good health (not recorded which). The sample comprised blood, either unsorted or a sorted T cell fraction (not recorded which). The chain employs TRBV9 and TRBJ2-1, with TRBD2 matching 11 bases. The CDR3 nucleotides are TGTGCCAGCAGCGTAACTAGCGGGAGATCCGAGGAGCAGTTCTTC. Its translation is CASSVTSGRSEEQFF.